The 4 T cell receptor beta chains below all came from one sample that was sequenced in a study of shared clonotypes between healthy human individuals. Sequenced by immunoSEQ multiplex PCR; TCRdb stores in-frame clones only, minus some. The sample yields about 490,000 clones, around 73% seen once. The source material was PBMCs. These receptors all come from a woman in her 40s in good health. Some clones in this sample may be carry-over from other donors' samples.

In nucleotides, the CDR3 is TGTGCCGGACGGACGGCAAACACTGAAGCTTTCTTT. This translates into CAGRTANTEAFF. The chain employs TRBV28 and TRBJ1-1; D unclear. This CDR3 is built from 12 residues. Trimming stripped 11 bases from V and 2 bases from J, with 12 bases between. Germline V gene sequence: CDR1 MDHEN, CDR2 SYDVKM.

The chain uses TRBV14 and TRBJ2-7; D gene unclear. Looked up from germline, CDR1 is SGHDN and CDR2 is FVKESK. There are 12 residues in the CDR3. The V gene lost 0 bases and the J gene lost 4 bases, with 4 bases spanning the gap. CDR3 sequence (DNA): TGTGCCAGCAGCCAAGATTGGTACGAGCAGTACTTC. Its translation: CASSQDWYEQYF.

The rearrangement links TRBV4-2 to TRBJ2-7; D unclear. V was trimmed by 2 bases and J by 7 bases, leaving 9 bases between them. This CDR3 is built from 12 residues. Germline assignment: CDR1 LGHNA and CDR2 YNFKEQ. In nucleotides, the CDR3 is TGTGCCAGCAGCCAATCTGACTGGGAGCAGTACTTC. It translates to CASSQSDWEQYF.

The chain uses TRBV4-3 and TRBJ2-7; 8 nucleotides agree with TRBD2. The CDR3 has 15 residues. Germline values: CDR1 LGHNA, CDR2 YSLEER. Trimming took 4 bases from V and 4 from J; bases not matched to a gene: 9. The CDR3 bases are TGCGCCAGCAGCCTTAATAGCGGGGCTGGATACGAGCAGTACTTC. Translating gives CASSLNSGAGYEQYF.